The clone carrying this T cell receptor (beta chain) came up a few times. Unique molecular identifiers were incorporated into the prepared TCRbeta library. TCRdb used MiXCR to reprocess the PCR reads, holding one entry per CDR3 protein. Seen here are a few hundred thousand distinct CDR3 sequences, about a tenth observed once, and the top ten hold 2% to 3%. This sample was taken from a study of T-cell reconstitution after alpha-beta-depleted transplantation in children. There are 16 residues in the CDR3. Germline CDR1 is SGHRS and CDR2 is YFSETQ. V lost 0 bases and J 2 bases, leaving 13 bases between the germline ends.

This chain links TRBV5-1 with TRBJ2-3; the D gene is possibly TRBD2 (6 bases). This specimen consisted of PBMCs from the stem cell graft donor, obtained from the stem cell graft. The clonotype was recovered from a human donor who donated a stem cell graft to a child with acute lymphoblastic leukemia. CDR3: CASSLGPGEATDTQYF. The CDR3 bases are TGCGCCAGCAGCTTGGGCCCGGGAGAGGCCACAGATACGCAGTATTTT.